The sequence of this T cell receptor beta chain was determined in a study of graft-versus-host responses after intestinal transplantation. Clones were read by immunoSEQ multiplex PCR, and TCRdb kept only the in-frame ones, dropping some. The sample consists of about 110,000 clones, around 90% of them appearing once. The CDR3 has 14 amino acids. Germline V gene sequence: CDR1 MNHEY, CDR2 SVGAGI. V lost 6 bases, J lost 1 base, and 13 bases lay in between. On this clone itself: Its antigen is undetermined.

The receptor was isolated from a human donor who was the organ donor for an intestinal transplant. Sequenced here: unstimulated CD4+ T cells sorted from spleen or lymph node cells, sampled before transplant. The genes are TRBV6-5 and TRBJ2-7, with D perhaps given as TRBD1 or TRBD2 (6 bases each). In DNA, the CDR3 is TGTGCCAGCAGAGAGGGGGGCAGTTCCTACGAGCAGTACTTC. The encoded protein is CASREGGSSYEQYF.